This is a list of T cell receptor beta chains from one sample in a study of identical twins. TCRdb passed the 5' RACE reads through MiXCR, listing each CDR3 protein once. The data contain 500,000 to 700,000 distinct CDR3 sequences, about 7.6% of them singletons. The same data also contributed to another study, on yellow fever vaccine responses in identical twins.

Source material: PBMCs. The receptors were gathered from a young woman in good health. Each CDR3 is given with its conserved first and last residue. D genes are given only for firm matches. Clone size is shown for a subset of rows, as once, few, many or a class of expanded clone.

size: .
D: TRBD2
J: TRBJ2-3
V: TRBV7-2
CDR3: CASSLARTSGGTTDTQYF
DNA: TGTGCCAGCAGCTTAGCGCGGACTAGCGGGGGGACCACAGATACGCAGTATTTT

size: .
D: .
J: TRBJ2-3
V: TRBV18
CDR3: CASSIGQLFTDTQYF
DNA: TGTGCCAGCTCCATCGGACAGTTGTTCACAGATACGCAGTATTTT

size: many
D: TRBD1
J: TRBJ1-6
V: TRBV7-9
CDR3: CASSPQQGANSPLHF
DNA: TGTGCCAGCAGCCCGCAACAGGGGGCAAATTCACCCCTCCACTTT

size: .
D: .
J: TRBJ2-6
V: TRBV11-2
CDR3: CASSPSTQVGANVLTF
DNA: TGTGCCAGCAGCCCGAGCACCCAGGTTGGGGCCAACGTCCTGACTTTC

size: .
D: .
J: TRBJ1-2
V: TRBV6-5
CDR3: CASSYRGPSYGYTF
DNA: TGTGCCAGCAGTTATCGGGGACCATCCTATGGCTACACCTTC

size: few
D: .
J: TRBJ1-4
V: TRBV29-1
CDR3: CSGRTVGEKLFF
DNA: TGCAGCGGGCGGACGGTGGGGGAAAAACTGTTTTTT

size: .
D: .
J: TRBJ2-1
V: TRBV24-1
CDR3: CATSDPGTSSGNEQFF
DNA: TGTGCCACCAGTGACCCCGGGACTTCCTCAGGGAATGAGCAGTTCTTC

size: .
D: .
J: TRBJ2-1
V: TRBV12-3/TRBV12-4
CDR3: CASSLRGVGQTNEQFF
DNA: TGTGCCAGCAGTCTCCGTGGGGTGGGACAAACCAATGAGCAGTTCTTC

size: many
D: TRBD2
J: TRBJ2-3
V: TRBV27
CDR3: CASSLWGRGGTDTQYF
DNA: TGTGCCAGCAGTTTATGGGGGCGGGGGGGCACAGATACGCAGTATTTT

size: many
D: .
J: TRBJ1-4
V: TRBV2
CDR3: CASMRGARATNEKLFF
DNA: TGTGCCAGCATGAGGGGGGCTCGGGCAACTAATGAAAAACTGTTTTTT

size: .
D: TRBD2
J: TRBJ2-3
V: TRBV7-3
CDR3: CASSSGLAGARWYF
DNA: TGTGCCAGCAGTTCGGGACTAGCGGGGGCCCGTTGGTATTTT

size: many
D: .
J: TRBJ2-5
V: TRBV14
CDR3: CASSQVGASKGETQYF
DNA: TGTGCCAGCAGCCAAGTCGGGGCCTCAAAGGGAGAGACCCAGTACTTC

size: once
D: .
J: TRBJ2-1
V: TRBV20-1
CDR3: CSAALSLSYNEQFF
DNA: TGCAGTGCTGCGTTGTCTCTGTCCTACAATGAGCAGTTCTTC

size: many
D: .
J: TRBJ1-1
V: TRBV12-3/TRBV12-4
CDR3: CASSLKLLNTEAFF
DNA: TGTGCCAGCAGCCTCAAACTTTTGAACACTGAAGCTTTCTTT

size: few
D: .
J: TRBJ2-7
V: TRBV24-1
CDR3: CATIGRDSYEQYF
DNA: TGTGCCACCATAGGTCGGGACTCCTACGAGCAGTACTTC

size: .
D: .
J: TRBJ2-5
V: TRBV12-3/TRBV12-4
CDR3: CASRLLKGTQYF
DNA: TGTGCCAGCAGACTCTTGAAAGGGACCCAGTACTTC

size: .
D: TRBD2
J: TRBJ2-7
V: TRBV6-1
CDR3: CASGTSGMSYEQYF
DNA: TGTGCCAGCGGAACTAGCGGGATGTCCTACGAGCAGTACTTC

size: .
D: TRBD2
J: TRBJ2-3
V: TRBV11-2
CDR3: CASRRSGGARDTQYF
DNA: TGTGCCAGCAGACGTAGCGGGGGGGCTAGGGATACGCAGTATTTT

size: few
D: .
J: TRBJ2-1
V: TRBV5-1
CDR3: CASSSRGGPSSYNEQFF
DNA: TGCGCCAGCAGCTCGAGGGGGGGACCAAGCTCCTACAATGAGCAGTTCTTC

size: few
D: TRBD1
J: TRBJ2-3
V: TRBV25-1
CDR3: CASSVGQGTGTDTQYF
DNA: TGTGCCAGCAGTGTCGGACAGGGGACCGGCACAGATACGCAGTATTTT